Reported below is one T cell receptor beta chain. Study processing details: How many nucleated cells were present was estimated from reference gene primer amplification. Profiling relied on immunoSEQ multiplex PCR, and the TCRdb table lists in-frame clones only, not all of them. V, J and clone size were drawn from that table, and D and trimming were deduced from the DNA. The sample lists some 400,000 clones; 70% to 90% were seen once. These data belong to a study of blood T cell repertoires in COVID-19. At the level of the study: In each case, the material was cDNA or gDNA derived from T cells, B-cell-depleted T cells, or PBMCs.

During active infection, Seattle patients enrolled and were then monitored through disease. The CDR3 loop spans 16 amino acids. V lost 3 bases to trimming and J lost 2 bases; unmatched junction nucleotides: 6. Germline V gives CDR1 MRHNA, CDR2 SNTAGT. This receptor was taken from a woman aged 30 to 39 with COVID-19, enrolled during active disease. The sequencing sample was made of peripheral blood. This sequence joins TRBV6-4 and TRBJ2-1, with 8 nucleotides matching TRBD1. CDR3 protein: CASSEETGEPYNEQFF. The CDR3 coding sequence is TGTGCCAGCAGTGAAGAGACAGGGGAGCCCTACAATGAGCAGTTCTTC.